The entry that follows covers one T cell receptor beta chain sequence. Its target is not known. The CDR3 length is 12 residues. Germline V lookup: CDR1 SGHTA, CDR2 FQGNSA. V lost 4 bases and J 8 bases, leaving 11 bases between the germline ends. The sample is drawn from a study of cytomegalovirus exposure and HLA in healthy donors. Whole-study findings and limits: It has been reported that TCR beta sequences accurately predicted the HLA-A and HLA-B alleles of most subjects. The study designated around 150 TCR beta chains cytomegalovirus-associated. Using the classifier, cytomegalovirus status was reportedly diagnosed with high specificity and sensitivity.

PCR used 60 Vbeta primers and 13 Jbeta primers. Assay: immunoSEQ multiplex PCR; the TCRdb copy retains only in-frame clones and omits some. The repertoire consists of approximately 180,000 clones, with about four fifths occurring once and the leading ten covering about 1.8%. J is TRBJ1-2 and V is TRBV7-2, with D possibly TRBD1 on 5 matching bases. The sequence was collected from a man between 18 and 29 years old in good health and CMV-seronegative. The specimen was PBMCs. As DNA, the CDR3 is TGTGCCAGCAGCTCGGGACTTCTAGGCTACACCTTC. It is translated as CASSSGLLGYTF.